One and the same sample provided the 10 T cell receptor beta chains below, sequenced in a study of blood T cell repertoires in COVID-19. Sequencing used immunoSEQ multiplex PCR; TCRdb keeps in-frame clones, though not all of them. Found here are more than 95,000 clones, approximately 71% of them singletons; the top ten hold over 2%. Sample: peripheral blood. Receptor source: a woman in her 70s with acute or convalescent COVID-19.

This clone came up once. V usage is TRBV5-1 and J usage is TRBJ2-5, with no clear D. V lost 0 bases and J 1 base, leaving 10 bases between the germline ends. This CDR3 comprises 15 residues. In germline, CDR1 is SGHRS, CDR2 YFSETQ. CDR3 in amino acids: CASSLAPSPQETQYF. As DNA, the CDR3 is TGCGCCAGCAGCTTGGCCCCCAGTCCCCAAGAGACCCAGTACTTC.

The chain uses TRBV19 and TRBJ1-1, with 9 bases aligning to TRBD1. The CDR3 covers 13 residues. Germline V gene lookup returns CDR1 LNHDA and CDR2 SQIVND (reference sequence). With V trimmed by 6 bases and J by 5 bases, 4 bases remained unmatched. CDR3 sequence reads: CASRTQGATEAFF. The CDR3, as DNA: TGTGCCAGTAGAACACAGGGGGCTACTGAAGCTTTCTTT.

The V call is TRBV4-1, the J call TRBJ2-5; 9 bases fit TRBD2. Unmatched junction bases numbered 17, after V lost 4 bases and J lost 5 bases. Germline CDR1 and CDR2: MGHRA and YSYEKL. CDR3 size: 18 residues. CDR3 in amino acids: CASSPPPGASGNMETQYF. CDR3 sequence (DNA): TGCGCCAGCAGCCCCCCCCCAGGGGCTAGCGGGAACATGGAGACCCAGTACTTC.

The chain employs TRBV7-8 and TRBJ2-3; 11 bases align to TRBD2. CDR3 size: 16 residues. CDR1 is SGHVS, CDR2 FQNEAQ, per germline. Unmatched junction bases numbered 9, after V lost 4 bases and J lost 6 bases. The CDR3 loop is CASSSLAGGLTDTQYF. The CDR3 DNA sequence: TGTGCCAGCAGCTCTTTAGCGGGGGGGCTTACCGATACGCAGTATTTT. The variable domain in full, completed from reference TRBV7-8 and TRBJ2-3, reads GAGVSQSPRYKVAKRGQDVALRCDPISGHVSLFWYQQALGQGPEFLTYFQNEAQLDKSGLPSDRFFAERPEGSVSTLKIQRTQQEDSAVYLCASSSLAGGLTDTQYFGPGTRLTVL.

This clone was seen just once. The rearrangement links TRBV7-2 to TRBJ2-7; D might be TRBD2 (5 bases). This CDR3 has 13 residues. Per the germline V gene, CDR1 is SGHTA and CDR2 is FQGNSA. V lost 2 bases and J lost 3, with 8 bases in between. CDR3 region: CASSLTGYYEQYF. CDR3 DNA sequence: TGTGCCAGCAGCTTAACGGGGTACTACGAGCAGTACTTC.

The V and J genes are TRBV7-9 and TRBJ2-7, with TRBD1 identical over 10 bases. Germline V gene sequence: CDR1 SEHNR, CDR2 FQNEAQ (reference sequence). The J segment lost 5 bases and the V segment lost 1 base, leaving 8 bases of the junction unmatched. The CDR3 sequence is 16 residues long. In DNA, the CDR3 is TGTGCCAGCAGCTTAGGCCCCGGGACAGGGGTAGACGAGCAGTACTTC. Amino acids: CASSLGPGTGVDEQYF.

The CDR3 loop reads CASTVPGQNTEAFF. The CDR3 coding sequence is TGTGCCAGTACCGTCCCGGGACAAAACACTGAAGCTTTCTTT. The chain is built from TRBV19 and TRBJ1-1; D perhaps matches TRBD1 (6 bases). Per germline, CDR1 LNHDA and CDR2 SQIVND (reference sequence). V was shortened by 7 bases and J by 2 bases, with 14 bases between the two germline ends. The CDR3 consists of 14 residues.

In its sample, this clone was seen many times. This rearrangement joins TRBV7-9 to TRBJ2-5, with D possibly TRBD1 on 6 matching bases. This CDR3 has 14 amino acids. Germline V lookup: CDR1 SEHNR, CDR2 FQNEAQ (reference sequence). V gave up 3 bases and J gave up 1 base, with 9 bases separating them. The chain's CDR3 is CASSFKQGQETQYF. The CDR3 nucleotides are TGTGCCAGCAGCTTTAAACAGGGCCAAGAGACCCAGTACTTC.

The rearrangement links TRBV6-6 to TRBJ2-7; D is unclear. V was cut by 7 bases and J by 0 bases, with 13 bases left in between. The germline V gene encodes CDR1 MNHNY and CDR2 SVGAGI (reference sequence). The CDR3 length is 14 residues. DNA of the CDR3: TGTGCCAGCACCCAGACGGAGAGCTCCTACGAGCAGTACTTC. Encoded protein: CASTQTESSYEQYF.

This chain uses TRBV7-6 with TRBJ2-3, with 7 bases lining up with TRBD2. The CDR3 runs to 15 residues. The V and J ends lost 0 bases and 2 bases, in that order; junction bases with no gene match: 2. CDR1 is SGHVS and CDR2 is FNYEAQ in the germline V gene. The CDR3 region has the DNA TGTGCCAGCAGCTTAGCGGGAGGGCCCACAGATACGCAGTATTTT. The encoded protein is CASSLAGGPTDTQYF.